The next 22 T cell receptor beta chains were all read from a single sample in a study of immune heterogeneity within non-small cell lung tumors. TCRs were amplified from 450 to 700 ng gDNA of bulk tumor per sample. Doctors removed several biopsies from each primary tumor during surgery, keeping them far apart. Curative operations were performed on patients who had untreated, newly diagnosed non-small cell lung cancer. Multiplex PCR was performed with 32 V and 13 J primers, and it amplified TCR beta CDR3. In TCRdb, the multiplex PCR reads were re-called with MiXCR into one record per CDR3 protein. The sample consists of over 9,000 distinct CDR3 sequences, around 27% of them appearing once. The material sequenced was lung tumor tissue. These receptors all come from a man aged 50-60 years with non-small cell lung cancer.

Turning to this clonotype: This may stem from a read error, because a much larger clone lies one nucleotide away. The chain has TRBV28 and TRBJ2-2, with 7 bases fitting TRBD1. The CDR3 totals 15 residues. J gave up 6 bases and V 8 bases, and 12 bases lay outside the gene matches. The germline V gene encodes CDR1 MDHEN and CDR2 SYDVKM. The CDR3 here is CASGYRGRGPGELFF. The DNA for the CDR3 is TGTGCCAGCGGCTACAGGGGTAGGGGTCCCGGGGAGCTGTTTTTT.

Concerning this clonotype itself: A clone one base away is much larger, so this may be a read error. The gene calls are TRBV4-1 and TRBJ2-1; 13 bases are shared with TRBD2. The CDR3 is 16 residues long. In germline, CDR1 is MGHRA, CDR2 YSYEKL. CDR3 coding DNA: TGCGCCAGCAGCGCTGCCAGGACTAGCGGGAGCAATGATCAGTTCTTC. Protein sequence: CASSAARTSGSNDQFF.

This clonotype was seen only a few times. The chain joins TRBV12-3 or TRBV12-4 to TRBJ2-5, with a possible D match to TRBD2 (7 bases). The V gene lost 0 bases and the J gene lost 5 bases, with 10 bases spanning the gap. The CDR3 runs 14 residues. In nucleotides, the CDR3 is TGTGCCAGCAGTTTAGCAGGGGGGGGTGAGACCCAGTACTTC. The encoded protein is CASSLAGGGETQYF.

This clonotype was detected many times. This chain uses TRBV5-1 with TRBJ2-7; D is undetermined. Germline CDR1 reads SGHRS; CDR2 reads YFSETQ. V shed 0 bases and J shed 6 bases, with 10 bases lying between them. The CDR3 is 13 residues long. The CDR3 nucleotides are TGCGCCAGCAGCTTGGAGAGGTCAGGCGAGCAGTACTTC. Its protein product is CASSLERSGEQYF. The variable domain in full, with the rest retrieved from reference TRBV5-1 and TRBJ2-7, is KAGVTQTPRYLIKTRGQQVTLSCSPISGHRSVSWYQQTPGQGLQFLFEYFSETQRNKGNFPGRFSGRQFSNSRSEMNVSTLELGDSALYLCASSLERSGEQYFGPGTRLTVT.

Regarding this clonotype: This may come from a read error, since a much larger clone is one base off. The chain combines TRBV25-1 with TRBJ1-1, with 7 nucleotides matching TRBD1. The CDR3 is made up of 12 amino acids. Germline CDR1 and CDR2: MGHDK and SYGVNS. The CDR3 is CPSRGAGTEAFF. For the CDR3, the DNA is TGTCCCAGCAGGGGGGCAGGGACTGAAGCTTTCTTT. Combining the CDR3 with reference TRBV25-1 and TRBJ1-1 gives the whole variable domain EADIYQTPRYLVIGTGKKITLECSQTMGHDKMYWYQQDPGMELHLIHYSYGVNSTEKGDLSSESTVSRIRTEHFPLTLESARPSHTSQYLCPSRGAGTEAFFGQGTRLTVV.

This chain uses TRBV19 with TRBJ2-6, with D uncertain. This CDR3 is 15 amino acids long. Germline CDR1 LNHDA, CDR2 SQIVND (reference sequence). Trimming left V 3 bases short and J 3 bases short, with 9 bases between. Here the CDR3 DNA reads TGTGCCAGTAGTATTCGGAGCTGTGGGGCCAACGTCCTGACTTTC. Its protein is CASSIRSCGANVLTF.

This clonotype showed up many times. The chain joins TRBV9 to TRBJ2-1, with D perhaps TRBD1 or TRBD2 (5 bases each). This CDR3 region has 15 residues. V shed 0 bases and J shed 2 bases, with 9 bases lying between them. The germline V gene encodes CDR1 SGDLS and CDR2 YYNGEE. In DNA form, the CDR3 reads TGTGCCAGCAGCGTAGAACTAGGGGCCTACAATGAGCAGTTCTTC. It codes for CASSVELGAYNEQFF.

The CDR3 nucleotides read TGTGCCAGCAGCTTTAAAAATGGGTTTGGCGAGCAGTACTTC. Protein sequence: CASSFKNGFGEQYF. The V and J genes are TRBV5-6 and TRBJ2-7; D is unresolved. Germline CDR1 SGHDT, CDR2 YYEEEE. The CDR3 runs 14 residues. The ends were cut back, 2 bases at V and 6 bases at J, with 15 bases in the middle.

This clonotype was detected many times. The rearrangement links TRBV6-1 to TRBJ1-3; maybe TRBD1 (5 bases). The CDR3 totals 15 residues. V was clipped by 6 bases and J by 0 bases, with 12 bases between them. Germline V gene data show CDR1 as MNHNS and CDR2 as SASEGT. The CDR3 sequence is CASSLRASSGNTIYF. The DNA of the CDR3 is TGTGCCAGCAGCCTCAGGGCTTCCTCTGGAAACACCATATATTTT.

The chain employs TRBV4-1 and TRBJ2-2; 10 bases are shared with TRBD2. V dropped 4 bases and J dropped 7; count of bases not matched to a gene: 3. CDR1 and CDR2 (germline): MGHRA, YSYEKL. CDR3 size: 14 residues. CDR3 amino acids: CASSPGLASGELFF. In DNA form, the CDR3 reads TGCGCCAGCAGCCCGGGACTAGCGAGCGGGGAGCTGTTTTTT.

This clonotype was recorded at least ten times. The V call is TRBV6-1, the J call TRBJ2-1; 10 bases are shared with TRBD2. CDR3 size: 16 residues. Unmatched junction bases numbered 8, after V lost 1 base and J lost 8 bases. Germline V CDR1 and CDR2: MNHNS, SASEGT. The CDR3 spells CASSEVPSGRGYEQFF. CDR3 bases: TGTGCCAGCAGTGAAGTCCCTAGCGGGAGAGGCTATGAGCAGTTCTTC.

By share, this clonotype counts as medium-sized. This chain joins TRBV29-1 and TRBJ2-1; 14 positions agree with TRBD2. CDR1 and CDR2 (germline): SQVTM, ANQGSEA. The ends lost 6 bases at V and 7 bases at J; junction bases unmatched: 8. This CDR3 is 15 amino acids long. The CDR3 DNA reads TGCAGCGTGGGGACTAGCGGGAGAAATTGGAATGAGCAGTTCTTC. This sequence encodes CSVGTSGRNWNEQFF.

This clonotype came up a few times. The rearrangement joins TRBV14 to TRBJ2-1, with 11 bases identical to TRBD2. Germline V CDR1 and CDR2: SGHDN, FVKESK. The CDR3 sequence is 15 residues long. Trimming at V came to 3 bases and at J to 10 bases, leaving 8 bases not matched to a gene. As DNA, the CDR3 is TGTGCCAGCAGCCACGGGACTAGCGGCGTCCGGGAGCAGTTCTTC. This gives the protein CASSHGTSGVREQFF.

Comments on this clonotype: This may be a read error, as it is one base from a much larger clone. The chain links TRBV7-8 to TRBJ2-5, with D uncertain. The CDR3 is made up of 14 amino acids. CDR1 SGHVS and CDR2 FQNEAQ come from the germline V gene. Trimming shortened V by 5 bases and J by 9 bases, and 19 bases separated the two germline ends. CDR3 sequence: CASSPFNAVESQYF. The CDR3 nucleotides are TGTGCCAGCAGCCCTTTCAACGCGGTTGAGTCCCAGTACTTC.

About this clonotype: Since a much larger clone is just one base distant, this may be a read error. The chain employs TRBV24-1 and TRBJ1-2; 9 positions match TRBD1. Losses at the gene ends were 9 bases for V and 8 bases for J; bases not matched to a gene: 9. The CDR3 spans 13 residues. Germline-derived CDR1 and CDR2 are KGHDR and SFDVKD. The CDR3 DNA is TGTGCCACCTCAGGACAGGGGATGAGGGGCTACACCTTC. It yields the protein CATSGQGMRGYTF.

A note on this clonotype: This could be a read error, since a much larger clone is one nucleotide away. This rearrangement joins TRBV20-1 to TRBJ1-1; 9 bases are shared with TRBD1. CDR3 length: 13 residues. Germline CDR1 reads DFQATT; CDR2 reads SNEGSKA (reference sequence). DNA for the CDR3: TGCAGTGCTCAAGGGACAGGGATGACTGAAGCTTACTTT. Translation: CSAQGTGMTEAYF.

The J gene is TRBJ2-2, the V gene TRBV28; the D gene could be TRBD1 or TRBD2 (5 bases each). The length of the CDR3 is 14 residues. Germline V gives CDR1 MDHEN, CDR2 SYDVKM. Trimming took off 5 bases at V and 5 bases at J, with 12 bases between the two ends. In DNA, the CDR3 is TGTGCCAGCAGTGGGACGGTAGAAACCGGGGAGCTGTTTTTT. This codes for CASSGTVETGELFF.

A remark on this clonotype: Just one base apart from a much larger clone, this may be a read error. The V call is TRBV3-1, the J call TRBJ1-2, with D hard to call. Germline lookup yields CDR1 LGHDT and CDR2 YNNKEL (reference sequence). V lost 3 bases and J 8 bases, leaving 19 bases between the germline ends. This CDR3 has 15 amino acids. The CDR3 reads CASSHEAGSAFGYTF. The DNA for the CDR3 is TGTGCCAGCAGCCATGAGGCCGGATCCGCGTTCGGCTACACCTTC.

By share of the sample, this clonotype is medium-sized (0.01 to 0.1%). The chain combines TRBV15 with TRBJ2-1; 16 bases line up with TRBD2. Per germline, CDR1 LNHNV and CDR2 YYDKDF (reference sequence). This CDR3 has 17 amino acids. The junction had 2 bases not matched to a gene; V was cut back by 3 bases and J by 3 bases. CDR3 loop: CATSRGLAGGNYNEQFF. For the CDR3, the DNA is TGTGCCACCAGCAGGGGACTAGCGGGGGGGAACTACAATGAGCAGTTCTTC.

This clonotype is judged medium-sized. The chain has TRBV28 and TRBJ1-1; TRBD1 is a possible D gene (5 bases). The CDR3 covers 16 residues. Germline CDR1 MDHEN, CDR2 SYDVKM. Between the trimmed V and J ends, which lost 1 base and 0 bases, there was a span of 12 bases. The chain's CDR3 is CASSLSRVSVNTEAFF. CDR3 in DNA: TGTGCCAGCAGTTTATCCAGGGTTTCTGTGAACACTGAAGCTTTCTTT.

Of note for this clonotype: This may be a read error, as it is one base from a much larger clone. The rearrangement uses TRBV9 and TRBJ2-5, with D possibly TRBD2 on 6 matching bases. CDR1 is SGDLS, CDR2 YYNGEE, per germline. CDR3 length: 14 amino acids. CDR3 sequence: CASIVGGTGETQYF. The CDR3 DNA sequence: TGTGCCAGCATCGTAGGCGGGACGGGGGAGACCCAGTACTTC. Complete variable domain (other parts from reference TRBV9 and TRBJ2-5): DSGVTQTPKHLITATGQRVTLRCSPRSGDLSVYWYQQSLDQGLQFLIQYYNGEERAKGNILERFSAQQFPDLHSELNLSSLELGDSALYFCASIVGGTGETQYFGPGTRLLVL.

J is TRBJ2-4 and V is TRBV3-1, with no clear D. Trimming shortened V by 1 base and J by 10 bases, and 14 bases separated the two germline ends. CDR1 and CDR2 (germline): LGHDT, YNNKEL (reference sequence). This CDR3 is built from 14 residues. CDR3 nucleotide sequence: TGTGCCAGCAGCCAAGGGTTAGGGCTGGAAATTCAGTACTTC. As protein: CASSQGLGLEIQYF.